The text below deals with one TCR beta chain. The antigen is unknown. TCRdb's copy holds only in-frame clones and misses some; the assay was immunoSEQ multiplex PCR. The sample lists about 60,000 clones, around four fifths occurring once. The data originate from a study of siplizumab effects on memory and regulatory T cells. This CDR3 comprises 14 residues. From germline, CDR1 is WSHSY and CDR2 SAAADI. V lost 8 bases to trimming and J lost 5 bases; unmatched junction nucleotides: 7. Findings of the study overall: Contribution to the alloresponse seemed major for naive T cells, which also seemed more diverse than memory cells. The average Treg-derived proportion among mappable alloreactive CD4+ clones was 68.8% with siplizumab versus 25% to 30% in controls. It was not possible to assign a naive or memory phenotype to roughly 80-96% of proliferating CD4+ or CD8+ clones. The authors did not confirm suppressive function in proliferating Tregs from siplizumab cultures.

The clonotype originates from a human donor in good health. Material: memory CD4+ T cells sorted from blood. The gene calls are TRBV10-2 and TRBJ1-4; 8 nucleotides match TRBD1. The CDR3 sequence: CASSAGTGNEKLFF. DNA of the CDR3: TGCGCCAGCTCCGCCGGGACAGGAAATGAAAAACTGTTTTTT.